This T cell receptor beta chain was identified during a study of identical twins. The study's findings and limits: Invariant cells of the MAIT and iNKT types might have partly distorted the zero-insertion analyses.

Between the trimmed V and J ends, which lost 9 bases and 5 bases, there was a span of 11 bases. This CDR3 region has 12 residues. Template switching added a universal primer site; cDNA carried unique molecular identifiers. TCRdb used MiXCR to reprocess the 5' RACE reads, holding one entry per CDR3 protein. This table holds roughly 630,000 distinct CDR3 sequences, under 8.5% found once. This clonotype was counted between two and nine times. Its specificity is unknown. These records were also assigned to another study, of yellow fever vaccine responses in identical twins.

This chain joins TRBV12-3 or TRBV12-4 and TRBJ2-1, with D perhaps matching TRBD1 (5 bases). The specimen was PBMCs. This TCR derives from a woman between 18 and 29 years old in good health. CDR3 DNA sequence: TGTGCCAGTGGATGGGGCGACAATGAGCAGTTCTTC. Protein product: CASGWGDNEQFF.